A single sample is the source of the 8 T cell receptor beta chains below, sequenced in a study of control samples from healthy donors and cancer patients. Only in-frame clones appear in the TCRdb table, and some are missing; sequencing was by immunoSEQ multiplex PCR. The sample contains 82,000 or so clones, 85% to 95% of which appear only once. Sample: blood. These receptors all stem from a young woman in good health.

In this sample, this clone turned up once. This sequence joins TRBV27 and TRBJ1-1; 10 bases match TRBD1. The CDR3 is 17 amino acids. The germline V gene encodes CDR1 MNHEY and CDR2 SMNVEV (reference sequence). The junction had 8 bases not matched to a gene; V was cut back by 3 bases and J by 1 base. In nucleotides, the CDR3 is TGTGCCAGCAGTTTTTCCGGGACAGGGGCTCGGAACACTGAAGCTTTCTTT. It specifies CASSFSGTGARNTEAFF.

The V gene is TRBV27, the J gene TRBJ2-7, with 8 bases aligning to TRBD2. With 0 bases clipped from V and 2 bases from J, the junction kept 12 bases outside the gene matches. The CDR3 extends over 18 amino acids. Germline V gene data show CDR1 as MNHEY and CDR2 as SMNVEV (reference sequence). The CDR3 bases are TGTGCCAGCAGTTTATCCGGGACTAGAACCTTAACTACCTACGAGCAGTACTTC. The encoded protein is CASSLSGTRTLTTYEQYF.

The chain combines TRBV7-2 with TRBJ2-2, with TRBD1 matching over 8 bases. The V gene end was trimmed by 0 bases and the J gene end by 1 base; junction bases not matched to a gene: 13. The V gene's germline CDR1 is SGHTA and CDR2 FQGNSA. The length of the CDR3 is 20 residues. The chain's CDR3 is CASSLAQTGAGLGNTGELFF. In DNA, the CDR3 is TGTGCCAGCAGCTTAGCGCAGACAGGGGCCGGCTTGGGGAACACCGGGGAGCTGTTTTTT.

This clone appeared once. The chain joins TRBV21-1 to TRBJ1-5. TRBV21-1 is marked as a pseudogene. The CDR3 covers 17 residues. The CDR3 nucleotides are TGTGCCAGCAGCCCCCTAGGCCCGGGGGGGGGCAATCAGCCCCAGCATTTT. This translates into CASSPLGPGGGNQPQHF.

DNA of the CDR3: TGTGCCAGTAGTATAGAGGGTGAAGCTTTCTTT. Translated, it gives CASSIEGEAFF. This chain links TRBV19 with TRBJ1-1, with unresolved D. Trimming cost V 0 bases and J 7 bases, with 3 bases left between them. The CDR3 totals 11 residues. CDR1 and CDR2 (germline): LNHDA, SQIVND (reference sequence).

V is TRBV28 and J is TRBJ2-7; TRBD2 might be the D (5 bases). Trimming pared 8 bases from V and 6 bases from J, leaving 26 bases between. The germline CDR1 and CDR2 sequences are MDHEN and SYDVKM. The CDR3 extends over 16 amino acids. The CDR3 nucleotides are TGTGCCAGCTCTCCCGGGTCGGGATCGATCAGCGGCGAGCAGTACTTC. It codes for CASSPGSGSISGEQYF.

The chain recombines TRBV9 with TRBJ2-1; 9 nucleotides align to TRBD2. The germline gives CDR1 SGDLS, CDR2 YYNGEE. Germline trimming cut 0 bases from V and 8 bases from J; bases unmatched to any gene: 3. The CDR3 is 14 amino acids. The CDR3 here is CASSVATSGYEQFF. As DNA, the CDR3 is TGTGCCAGCAGCGTAGCTACTAGCGGGTATGAGCAGTTCTTC.

The chain couples TRBV28 to TRBJ2-7; the match to TRBD2 covers 11 bases. The germline V gene encodes CDR1 MDHEN and CDR2 SYDVKM. The CDR3 runs to 15 residues. Germline trimming cut 5 bases from V and 4 bases from J; bases unmatched to any gene: 7. CDR3: CASSHTGLAVYEQYF. DNA of the CDR3: TGTGCCAGCAGTCACACGGGACTAGCGGTTTACGAGCAGTACTTC.